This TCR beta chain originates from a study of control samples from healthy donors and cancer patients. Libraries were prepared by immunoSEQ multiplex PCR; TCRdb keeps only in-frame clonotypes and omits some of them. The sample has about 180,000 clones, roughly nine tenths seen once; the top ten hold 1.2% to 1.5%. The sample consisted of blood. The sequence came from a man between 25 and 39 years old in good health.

CDR3 DNA: TGTGCCAGCAGATCCTGGACAGGAGACACAGATACGCAGTATTTT. Protein sequence: CASRSWTGDTDTQYF. The rearrangement joins TRBV27 to TRBJ2-3; 7 nucleotides match TRBD1. Germline V gene data show CDR1 as MNHEY and CDR2 as SMNVEV (reference sequence). The CDR3 contains 15 residues. The V and J ends lost 6 bases and 2 bases, in that order; junction bases with no gene match: 8.